This T cell receptor (beta chain) was documented in a study of shared T cell receptors in the human thymus. The ends were cut back, 6 bases at V and 3 bases at J, with 9 bases in the middle. This CDR3 is 13 amino acids long. The germline gives CDR1 MDHEN, CDR2 SYDVKM. Generated by immunoSEQ multiplex PCR, the TCRdb table keeps only in-frame clones and is missing some. The table shows some 400,000 clones, with approximately 95% occurring only once. This chain uses TRBV28 with TRBJ1-3; D uncertain. This receptor was identified in a human donor. The sample consisted of thymocytes. The CDR3 DNA sequence: TGTGCCAGCAGCGATCAAGGTGGAAACACCATATATTTT. Its translation: CASSDQGGNTIYF.